These 12 T cell receptor beta chains share one sample of origin, sequenced in a study of cytomegalovirus exposure and HLA in healthy donors. The study ran its PCR with 60 Vbeta and 13 Jbeta primers. Measured with immunoSEQ multiplex PCR; TCRdb has only the in-frame clones, and not every one. The sample gives some 130,000 clones, over 60% of which show up once; approximately 2% is in the top ten. The sample comprised PBMCs. These receptors all stem from a young man in good health and CMV-seronegative.

This clone occurred once. The gene calls are TRBV6-5 and TRBJ1-2, with 7 bases fitting TRBD1. Germline CDR1 MNHEY, CDR2 SVGAGI. CDR3 length: 14 residues. V trimming: 10 bases; J trimming: 4 bases; junction bases outside the gene matches: 12. The CDR3 spells CATTRAGGTYGYTF. In DNA, the CDR3 is TGTGCCACCACAAGGGCAGGGGGTACCTATGGCTACACCTTC.

V and J are TRBV2 and TRBJ2-7; 11 bases are shared with TRBD2. The CDR3 is made up of 13 amino acids. Trimming removed 6 bases from V and 4 bases from J; junction bases left unmatched: 2. Germline V lookup: CDR1 SNHLY, CDR2 FYNNEI. The CDR3 loop reads CASSLAGGYEQYV. CDR3 sequence (DNA): TGTGCCAGCAGCCTAGCGGGAGGTTACGAGCAGTACGTC.

As for this clone: Because the CDR3 is missing its conserved closing phenylalanine or tryptophan, this is likely a read error. The DNA is left out, because the CDR3 cannot be placed on it with certainty; the CDR3 is given as TCRdb lists it. The V and J genes are TRBV23-1 and TRBJ2-7; the D call of TRBD1 is as the table states it, not checked on the DNA. TRBV23-1 is annotated as an ORF whose role is uncertain. A total of 9 residues make up the CDR3, ends included. CDR3 sequence: CASSQDRAT.

The genes are TRBV4-3 and TRBJ1-1; TRBD1 is a possible D gene (6 bases). From germline, CDR1 is LGHNA and CDR2 YSLEER. CDR3 length: 14 amino acids. V was pared by 3 bases and J by 7 bases, with 15 bases between. For the CDR3, the DNA is TGCGCCAGCAGCCACACGACCCTACAGGGTGAAGCTTTCTTT. Its protein product is CASSHTTLQGEAFF.

The genes are TRBV7-2 and TRBJ2-7, with D tentatively TRBD2 (6 bases). Germline CDR1 SGHTA, CDR2 FQGNSA. Trimming took 2 bases from V and 2 from J, leaving 13 bases between them. The CDR3 is 15 residues long. The CDR3 DNA reads as TGTGCCAGCAGCTTAATAGGAGGGGACGCCTACGAGCAGTACTTC. Protein sequence: CASSLIGGDAYEQYF.

This clone was recorded once. This chain links TRBV15 with TRBJ1-1, with D possibly matching TRBD1 (5 bases). The length of the CDR3 is 13 residues. The germline V gene has CDR1 LNHNV and CDR2 YYDKDF (reference sequence). Trimming shortened V by 7 bases and J by 1 base, and 10 bases separated the two germline ends. CDR3 bases: TGTGCCACCATGGGGCAGGGGAACACTGAAGCTTTCTTT. Protein sequence: CATMGQGNTEAFF. The variable domain in full, with the rest retrieved from reference TRBV15 and TRBJ1-1, is DAMVIQNPRYQVTQFGKPVTLSCSQTLNHNVMYWYQQKSSQAPKLLFHYYDKDFNNEADTPDNFQSRRPNTSFCFLDIRSPGLGDTAMYLCATMGQGNTEAFFGQGTRLTVV.

This sequence joins TRBV11-2 and TRBJ2-5; D call uncertain. Germline values: CDR1 SGHAT, CDR2 FQNNGV. The V end lost 0 bases, the J end lost 7 bases, and 6 bases lay between the germline ends. The CDR3 consists of 12 residues. The CDR3 loop reads CASSLDLRTQYF. CDR3 DNA sequence: TGTGCCAGCAGCTTAGATCTGAGGACCCAGTACTTC.

The chain links TRBV27 to TRBJ2-1; TRBD2 aligns across 8 bases. V shed 4 bases and J 7 bases; nucleotides not matched to a gene: 12. Germline loops: CDR1 MNHEY, CDR2 SMNVEV (reference sequence). The CDR3 is 16 residues long. This chain's CDR3 is CASSSAGLAGRNEQFF. CDR3 coding DNA: TGTGCCAGCAGTTCCGCCGGGCTAGCGGGCCGGAATGAGCAGTTCTTC.

The genes are TRBV27 and TRBJ1-5; a weak D match, TRBD1 (6 bases). The germline CDR1 and CDR2 sequences are MNHEY and SMNVEV (reference sequence). Trimming pared 3 bases from V and 2 bases from J, leaving 11 bases between. The CDR3 length is 15 residues. The CDR3 DNA follows: TGTGCCAGCAGTTTTGATTACAGGGGCAATCAGCCCCAGCATTTT. Translation: CASSFDYRGNQPQHF.

J is TRBJ2-1 and V is TRBV11-3; D ambiguous. The CDR3 runs 13 residues. Trimming took off 2 bases at V and 7 bases at J, with 9 bases between the two ends. Germline loops: CDR1 SGHNT, CDR2 YENEEA. For the CDR3, the DNA is TGTGCCAGCAGCTTAAGAGGTCAGAATGAGCAGTTCTTC. Amino acids: CASSLRGQNEQFF.

This clone has just a few counts. The rearrangement uses TRBV18 and TRBJ2-7; 9 bases agree with TRBD1. The CDR3 sequence is 14 residues long. Looked up from germline, CDR1 is KGHSH and CDR2 is LQKENI. V shed 5 bases and J 2 bases; nucleotides not matched to a gene: 4. CDR3 DNA: TGTGCCAGCTCAAGGGACAGGGTGGCCTACGAGCAGTACTTC. Its translation: CASSRDRVAYEQYF.

A few counts support this clone. This chain uses TRBV5-1 with TRBJ1-2, with 7 bases fitting TRBD1. V lost 3 bases, J lost 2 bases, and 1 base stayed unmatched. Germline V gives CDR1 SGHRS, CDR2 YFSETQ. This CDR3 spans 13 amino acids. The CDR3 loop is CASSSQGNYGYTF. CDR3 sequence (DNA): TGCGCCAGCAGCTCACAGGGGAACTATGGCTACACCTTC.